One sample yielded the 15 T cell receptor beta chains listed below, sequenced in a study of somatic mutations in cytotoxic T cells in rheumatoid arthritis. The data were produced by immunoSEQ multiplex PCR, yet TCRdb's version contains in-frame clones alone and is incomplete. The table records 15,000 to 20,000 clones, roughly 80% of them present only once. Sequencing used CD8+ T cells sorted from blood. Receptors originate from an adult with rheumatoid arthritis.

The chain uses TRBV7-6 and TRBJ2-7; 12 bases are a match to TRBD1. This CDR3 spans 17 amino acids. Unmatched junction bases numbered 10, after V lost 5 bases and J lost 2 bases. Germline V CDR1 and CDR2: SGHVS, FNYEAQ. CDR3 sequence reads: CASSQGQGAIIPYEQYF. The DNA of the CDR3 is TGTGCCAGCAGCCAGGGACAGGGGGCCATCATTCCCTACGAGCAGTACTTC.

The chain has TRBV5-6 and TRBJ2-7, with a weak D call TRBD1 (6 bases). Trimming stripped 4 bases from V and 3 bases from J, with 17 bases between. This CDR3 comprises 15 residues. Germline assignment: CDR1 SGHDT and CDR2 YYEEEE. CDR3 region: CASSRGRDKHYEQYF. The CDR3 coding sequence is TGTGCCAGCAGCAGAGGCCGGGACAAGCACTACGAGCAGTACTTC.

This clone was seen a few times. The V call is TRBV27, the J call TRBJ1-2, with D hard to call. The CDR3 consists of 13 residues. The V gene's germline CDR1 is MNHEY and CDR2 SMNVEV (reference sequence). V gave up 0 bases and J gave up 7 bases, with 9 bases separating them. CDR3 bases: TGTGCCAGCAGTTTATCGAAAGCTGGTGGCTACACCTTC. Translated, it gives CASSLSKAGGYTF.

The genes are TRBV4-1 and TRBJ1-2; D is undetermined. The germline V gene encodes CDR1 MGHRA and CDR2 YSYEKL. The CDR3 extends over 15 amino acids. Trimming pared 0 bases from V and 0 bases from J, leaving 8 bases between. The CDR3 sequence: CASSQDLKANYGYTF. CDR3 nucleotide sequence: TGCGCCAGCAGCCAAGATCTTAAGGCTAACTATGGCTACACCTTC.

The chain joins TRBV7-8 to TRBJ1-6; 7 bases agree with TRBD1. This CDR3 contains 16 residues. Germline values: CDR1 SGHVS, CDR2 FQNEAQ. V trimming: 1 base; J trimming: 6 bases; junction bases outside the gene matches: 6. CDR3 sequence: CASSLGNRGGNSPLHF. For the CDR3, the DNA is TGTGCCAGCAGCTTAGGGAACAGGGGTGGTAATTCACCCCTCCACTTT.

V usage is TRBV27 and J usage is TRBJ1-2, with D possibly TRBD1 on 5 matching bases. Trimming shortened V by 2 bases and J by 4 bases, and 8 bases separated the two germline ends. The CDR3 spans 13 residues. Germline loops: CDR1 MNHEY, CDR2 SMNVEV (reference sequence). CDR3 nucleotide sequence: TGTGCCAGCAGTTTAGGGGACCCCTATGGCTACACCTTC. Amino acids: CASSLGDPYGYTF.

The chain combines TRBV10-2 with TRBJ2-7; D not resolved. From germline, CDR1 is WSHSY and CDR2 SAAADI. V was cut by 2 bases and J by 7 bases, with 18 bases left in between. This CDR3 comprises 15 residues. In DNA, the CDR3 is TGCGCCAGCAGTGAGATACAGACCTACTTGGCGGAGCAGTACGTC. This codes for CASSEIQTYLAEQYV.

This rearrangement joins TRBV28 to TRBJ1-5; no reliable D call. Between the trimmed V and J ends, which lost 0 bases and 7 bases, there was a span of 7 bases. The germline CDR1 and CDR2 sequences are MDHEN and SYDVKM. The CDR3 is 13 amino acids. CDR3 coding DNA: TGTGCCAGCAGTTTATGGGCAGGCCAGCCCCAGCATTTT. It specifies CASSLWAGQPQHF.

CDR3 residues: CASRLAGGRDTQYF. The DNA of the CDR3 is TGTGCCAGCAGATTAGCGGGGGGGCGAGATACGCAGTATTTT. This rearrangement joins TRBV6-1 to TRBJ2-3, with 11 bases lining up with TRBD2. The CDR3 spans 14 residues. Germline V gives CDR1 MNHNS, CDR2 SASEGT. The V segment lost 6 bases and the J segment 5 bases; nucleotides outside the gene matches: 4.

In DNA, the CDR3 is TGCGCCAGCAGCCAAGTTGAGGGAGCGAATTCACCCCTCCACTTT. Translation gives CASSQVEGANSPLHF. The gene calls are TRBV4-1 and TRBJ1-6; D gene ambiguous. The germline V gene has CDR1 MGHRA and CDR2 YSYEKL. Trimming stripped 1 base from V and 7 bases from J, with 11 bases between. CDR3 length equals 15 residues.

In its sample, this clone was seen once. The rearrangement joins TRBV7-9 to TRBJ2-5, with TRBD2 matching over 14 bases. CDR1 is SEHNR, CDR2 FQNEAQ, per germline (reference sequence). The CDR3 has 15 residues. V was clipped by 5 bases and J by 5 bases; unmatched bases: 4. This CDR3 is CASSGWTSGGETQYF. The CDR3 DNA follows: TGTGCCAGCAGCGGATGGACTAGCGGGGGGGAGACCCAGTACTTC.

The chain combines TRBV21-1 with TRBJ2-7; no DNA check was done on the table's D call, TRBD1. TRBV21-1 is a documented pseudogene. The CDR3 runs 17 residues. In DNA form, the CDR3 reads TGTGCCAGCAGCCTCGAGACTCCCGGACAGGGTCCCTACGAGCAGTACGTC. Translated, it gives CASSLETPGQGPYEQYV.

CDR3 in amino acids: CASGLAGYYNEQFF. The CDR3 region has the DNA TGCGCCAGCGGACTAGCGGGATACTACAATGAGCAGTTCTTC. This chain joins TRBV5-1 and TRBJ2-1; 12 bases align to TRBD2. The CDR3 loop spans 14 amino acids. CDR1 is SGHRS and CDR2 is YFSETQ in the germline V gene. The junction had 2 bases not matched to a gene; V was cut back by 7 bases and J by 3 bases.

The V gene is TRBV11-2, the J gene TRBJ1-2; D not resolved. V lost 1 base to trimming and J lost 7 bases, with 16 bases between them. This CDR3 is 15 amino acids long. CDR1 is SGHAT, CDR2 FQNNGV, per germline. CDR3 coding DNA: TGTGCCAGCAGCTTAGGAATCGACCCATCTCGTGGCTACACCTTC. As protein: CASSLGIDPSRGYTF.

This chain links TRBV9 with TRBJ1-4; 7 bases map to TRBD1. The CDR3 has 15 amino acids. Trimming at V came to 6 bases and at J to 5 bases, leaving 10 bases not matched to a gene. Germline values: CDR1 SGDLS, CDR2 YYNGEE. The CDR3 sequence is CASTQGGTVNEKLFF. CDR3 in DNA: TGTGCCAGCACCCAGGGGGGGACAGTAAATGAAAAACTGTTTTTT.